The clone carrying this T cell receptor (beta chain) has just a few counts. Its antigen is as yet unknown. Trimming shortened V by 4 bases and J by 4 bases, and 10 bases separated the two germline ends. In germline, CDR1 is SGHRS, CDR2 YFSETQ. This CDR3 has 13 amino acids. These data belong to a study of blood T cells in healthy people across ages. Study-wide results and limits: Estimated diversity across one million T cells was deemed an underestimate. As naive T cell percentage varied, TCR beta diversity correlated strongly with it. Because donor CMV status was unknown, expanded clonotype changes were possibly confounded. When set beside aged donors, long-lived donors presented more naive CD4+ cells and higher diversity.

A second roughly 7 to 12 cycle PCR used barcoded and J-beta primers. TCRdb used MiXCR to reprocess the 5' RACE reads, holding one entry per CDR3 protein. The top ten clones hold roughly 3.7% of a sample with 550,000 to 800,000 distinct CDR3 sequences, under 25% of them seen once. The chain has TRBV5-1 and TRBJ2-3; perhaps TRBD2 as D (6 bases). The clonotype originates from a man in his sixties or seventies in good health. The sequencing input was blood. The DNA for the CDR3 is TGCGCCAGCAGCAGGGACTCCTCAGATACGCAGTATTTT. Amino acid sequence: CASSRDSSDTQYF.